This T cell receptor (beta chain) emerged from a study of blood T cell repertoires in COVID-19. Two negative PCRs, clearance, or symptom resolution had been documented for recovered Cohort 3 donors. As handled by the study authors: Quantification of nucleated cells was approximated via reference gene primer amplification. Profiling relied on immunoSEQ multiplex PCR, and the TCRdb table lists in-frame clones only, not all of them. That table supplies the V and J calls and clone size; D and trimming were determined from the DNA. The repertoire consists of around 360,000 clones, with about 90% occurring once and the leading ten covering 2.5% to 3%. J was trimmed by 0 bases and V by 5 bases; bases with no gene match: 8. The CDR3 is 17 amino acids. Per germline, CDR1 SGHRS and CDR2 YFSETQ.

Material for sequencing was PBMCs or T cells enriched from blood (not recorded which). This clonotype was sampled from a woman between 25 and 40 years old who had recovered from COVID-19. The chain carries TRBV5-1 and TRBJ2-6; 7 bases align to TRBD1. CDR3 sequence (DNA): TGCGCCAGCAGTCGCCGGGGACAGAACTCTGGGGCCAACGTCCTGACTTTC. It is translated as CASSRRGQNSGANVLTF.